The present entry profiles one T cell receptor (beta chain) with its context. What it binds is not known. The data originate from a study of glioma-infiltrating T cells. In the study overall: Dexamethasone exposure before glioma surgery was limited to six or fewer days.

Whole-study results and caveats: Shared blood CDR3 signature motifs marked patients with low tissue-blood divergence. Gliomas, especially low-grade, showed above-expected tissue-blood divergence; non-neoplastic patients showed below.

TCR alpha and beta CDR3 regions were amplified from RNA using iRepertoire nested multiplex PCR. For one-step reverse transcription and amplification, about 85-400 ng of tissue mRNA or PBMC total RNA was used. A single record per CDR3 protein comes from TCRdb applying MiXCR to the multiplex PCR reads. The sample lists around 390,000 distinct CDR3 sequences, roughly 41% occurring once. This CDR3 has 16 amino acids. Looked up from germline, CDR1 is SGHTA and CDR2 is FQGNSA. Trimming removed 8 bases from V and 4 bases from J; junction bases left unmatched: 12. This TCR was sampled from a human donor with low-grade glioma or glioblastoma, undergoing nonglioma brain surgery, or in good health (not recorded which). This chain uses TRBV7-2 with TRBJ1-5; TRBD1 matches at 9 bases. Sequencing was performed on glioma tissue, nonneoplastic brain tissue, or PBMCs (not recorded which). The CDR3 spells CASGKGDRESNQPQHF. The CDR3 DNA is TGTGCCAGCGGAAAAGGGGACAGGGAGTCTAATCAGCCCCAGCATTTT.